These 28 T cell receptor beta chains were sequenced from one sample in a study of vaccination and CD4 T cells after COVID-19. Antigens of these TCRs are unknown. The Oncomine TCR Beta short-read assay was applied to DNA of cultured CD4+ T cells. Using its own MiXCR run on the PCR reads, TCRdb lists one record per CDR3 protein. The sample yields more than 2,500 distinct CDR3 sequences, around 42% seen once. Treatment defined: approximately 10-day PBMC culture with coronavirus spike peptide pools or control peptides (ViraFEST assay). It was before the COVID-19 pandemic (2011-2018) that the unexposed donor's CD4+ T cells were collected. The sample consisted of CD4+ T cells from blood, cultured in vitro. The source is a human donor in good health.

The chain links TRBV11-3 to TRBJ2-3; 14 bases fit TRBD2. Per the germline V gene, CDR1 is SGHNT and CDR2 is YENEEA. This CDR3 has 16 amino acids. The ends lost 5 bases at V and 3 bases at J; junction bases unmatched: 4. The CDR3 DNA is TGTGCCAGCAGCCTAGGGACTAGCGGGAGAACAGATACGCAGTATTTT. It is translated as CASSLGTSGRTDTQYF. Variable domain in full (rest from reference TRBV11-3 and TRBJ2-3): EAGVVQSPRYKIIEKKQPVAFWCNPISGHNTLYWYLQNLGQGPELLIRYENEEAVDDSQLPKDRFSAERLKGVDSTLKIQPAELGDSAVYLCASSLGTSGRTDTQYFGPGTRLTVL.

This clonotype was detected only once. This sequence joins TRBV5-1 and TRBJ1-6; D ambiguous. The CDR3 loop spans 13 amino acids. Germline V gives CDR1 SGHRS, CDR2 YFSETQ. Trimming shortened V by 4 bases and J by 7 bases, and 9 bases separated the two germline ends. DNA for the CDR3: TGCGCCAGCAGCCCCTCCCCAAATTCACCCCTCCACTTT. It codes for CASSPSPNSPLHF.

The chain couples TRBV24-1 to TRBJ2-5; 7 bases are a match to TRBD2. The CDR3 runs 13 residues. Germline CDR1 and CDR2: KGHDR and SFDVKD. The V segment lost 7 bases and the J segment 5 bases; nucleotides outside the gene matches: 6. The CDR3 is CATRSTSAETQYF. CDR3 DNA sequence: TGTGCCACCAGATCAACTAGCGCTGAGACCCAGTACTTC.

The chain links TRBV7-2 to TRBJ1-2; D not certain. The V end lost 6 bases, the J end lost 0 bases, and 8 bases lay between the germline ends. This CDR3 comprises 13 residues. Germline loops: CDR1 SGHTA, CDR2 FQGNSA. CDR3 amino acids: CASSPAANYGYTF. In DNA, the CDR3 is TGTGCCAGCAGTCCCGCAGCTAACTATGGCTACACCTTC.

The genes are TRBV5-1 and TRBJ2-5; D call uncertain. V dropped 0 bases and J dropped 5 bases, with 8 bases sitting between them. This CDR3 spans 13 amino acids. Germline CDR1 is SGHRS and CDR2 is YFSETQ. CDR3 sequence: CASSLEGLETQYF. The CDR3, as DNA: TGCGCCAGCAGCTTGGAGGGCCTGGAGACCCAGTACTTC.

This sequence joins TRBV12-3 or TRBV12-4 and TRBJ2-7; TRBD2 agrees at 9 bases. The CDR3 is 14 residues long. J gave up 6 bases and V 5 bases, and 8 bases lay outside the gene matches. CDR3 nucleotide sequence: TGTGCCAGCAGTCCCGGGACTAGCTTCGGCGAGCAGTACTTC. Its translation: CASSPGTSFGEQYF.

V usage is TRBV4-1 and J usage is TRBJ2-3; D gene unclear. The CDR3 is 13 amino acids. V lost 7 bases and J lost 3, with 11 bases in between. From germline, CDR1 is MGHRA and CDR2 YSYEKL. The CDR3 protein is CASTTVGTDTQYF. DNA for the CDR3: TGCGCCAGCACCACCGTAGGAACAGATACGCAGTATTTT.

This clonotype was seen only a few times. J is TRBJ2-2 and V is TRBV11-3, with TRBD1 identical over 10 bases. The J segment lost 5 bases and the V segment lost 4 bases, leaving 4 bases of the junction unmatched. The CDR3 loop spans 15 amino acids. Germline V gene sequence: CDR1 SGHNT, CDR2 YENEEA. The CDR3 DNA is TGTGCCAGCAGCTCCGGGACAGGGGAGACCGGGGAGCTGTTTTTT. As protein: CASSSGTGETGELFF.

The chain uses TRBV6-4 and TRBJ1-1; D is unclear. V lost 4 bases and J lost 1, with 10 bases in between. The CDR3 is 14 amino acids. The germline V gene has CDR1 MRHNA and CDR2 SNTAGT. The CDR3 DNA reads TGTGCCAGCAGTGTTTCGCCGGGGAACACTGAAGCTTTCTTT. It yields the protein CASSVSPGNTEAFF.

The chain recombines TRBV7-2 with TRBJ1-1; D remains unclear. Germline loops: CDR1 SGHTA, CDR2 FQGNSA. CDR3 length: 14 residues. Trimming left V 5 bases short and J 6 bases short, with 16 bases between. The CDR3 here is CASSPDRGAPEAFF. DNA of the CDR3: TGTGCCAGCAGCCCCGACCGAGGAGCGCCTGAAGCTTTCTTT.

This chain connects TRBV7-9 to TRBJ2-7, with D hard to call. V lost 4 bases, J lost 4 bases, and 11 bases lay in between. CDR3 length: 13 residues. Looked up from germline, CDR1 is SEHNR and CDR2 is FQNEAQ (reference sequence). The CDR3 DNA is TGTGCCAGCAGCTCGCCTACAGCTTACGAGCAGTACTTC. Protein product: CASSSPTAYEQYF.

This clonotype was detected only a few times. The chain carries TRBV7-4 and TRBJ2-3, with a weak D call TRBD2 (5 bases). This CDR3 has 17 amino acids. Per the germline V gene, CDR1 is SGHVT and CDR2 is SQSDAQ. V was pared by 5 bases and J by 0 bases, with 18 bases between. The CDR3 DNA reads as TGTGCCAGCAGCCCCGTACGGCGGAGGATAAGCACAGATACGCAGTATTTT. It encodes CASSPVRRRISTDTQYF.

V is TRBV2 and J is TRBJ1-6; D gene ambiguous. The germline gives CDR1 SNHLY, CDR2 FYNNEI. The CDR3 spans 15 residues. V dropped 1 base and J dropped 3 bases, with 7 bases sitting between them. CDR3 nucleotides: TGTGCCAGCAGTGAAGGGCAGTTCTATAATTCACCCCTCCACTTT. Its translation: CASSEGQFYNSPLHF.

The gene calls are TRBV28 and TRBJ2-1; D is perhaps TRBD1 (6 bases). The CDR3 loop spans 15 amino acids. Germline values: CDR1 MDHEN, CDR2 SYDVKM. The germline V and J ends were trimmed by 7 bases and 4 bases, with 17 bases remaining between them. Written as DNA, the CDR3 is TGTGCCAGCATCCGTGGGGCGACAGGATACAATGAGCAGTTCTTC. Its translation: CASIRGATGYNEQFF. Drawing the rest from reference TRBV28 and TRBJ2-1, the complete variable domain is DVKVTQSSRYLVKRTGEKVFLECVQDMDHENMFWYRQDPGLGLRLIYFSYDVKMKEKGDIPEGYSVSREKKERFSLILESASTNQTSMYLCASIRGATGYNEQFFGPGTRLTVL.

The chain carries TRBV19 and TRBJ1-1; D remains unclear. This CDR3 is built from 13 residues. Trimming stripped 8 bases from V and 0 bases from J, with 10 bases between. Per germline, CDR1 LNHDA and CDR2 SQIVND (reference sequence). CDR3 sequence (DNA): TGTGCCAGTGGAGGGTCCATGAACACTGAAGCTTTCTTT. Residues: CASGGSMNTEAFF.

The chain uses TRBV7-8 and TRBJ2-7; D is perhaps TRBD1 (6 bases). Trimming pared 4 bases from V and 1 base from J, leaving 14 bases between. Germline assignment: CDR1 SGHVS and CDR2 FQNEAQ. This CDR3 is built from 15 residues. CDR3 sequence: CASSWGQFLSYEQYF. The CDR3 coding sequence is TGTGCCAGCAGCTGGGGACAATTCCTTTCCTACGAGCAGTACTTC.

This clonotype was detected a few times. The V gene is TRBV2, the J gene TRBJ1-6; 8 nucleotides align to TRBD1. This CDR3 is built from 13 residues. V shed 8 bases and J 9 bases; nucleotides not matched to a gene: 6. CDR1 is SNHLY and CDR2 is FYNNEI in the germline V gene. CDR3 in amino acids: CASVEDRASPLHF. DNA for the CDR3: TGTGCCAGCGTTGAGGACAGGGCTTCACCCCTCCACTTT.

This clonotype was observed a few times. This sequence joins TRBV6-4 and TRBJ1-2; D possibly corresponds to TRBD1 (5 bases). The V end was cut by 4 bases, the J end by 4 bases, with 10 bases between. This CDR3 region has 13 residues. Looked up from germline, CDR1 is MRHNA and CDR2 is SNTAGT. The CDR3 loop is CASSVGRGYGYTF. The CDR3 region has the DNA TGTGCCAGCAGTGTCGGAAGGGGCTATGGCTACACCTTC.

This clonotype was seen more than once but under ten times. The chain has TRBV6-4 and TRBJ1-2; 10 positions agree with TRBD1. From germline, CDR1 is MRHNA and CDR2 SNTAGT. Trimming cost V 4 bases and J 7 bases; bases outside gene matches: 6. The CDR3 loop spans 14 amino acids. The CDR3 DNA reads TGTGCCAGCAGTGCAGGGACAGGGGCCTTTGGCTACACCTTC. It encodes CASSAGTGAFGYTF.

This clonotype has a handful of counts. The chain employs TRBV7-9 and TRBJ1-1; TRBD1 is a possible D gene (5 bases). Trimming left V 3 bases short and J 5 bases short, with 10 bases between. The CDR3 extends over 13 amino acids. CDR1 and CDR2 from the germline V gene are SEHNR and FQNEAQ (reference sequence). The chain's CDR3 is CASSFTGRTEAFF. The CDR3 DNA follows: TGTGCCAGCAGCTTTACGGGGCGTACTGAAGCTTTCTTT.

The J gene is TRBJ1-6, the V gene TRBV6-1; a possible D gene is TRBD1 (6 bases). The CDR3 totals 14 residues. Germline values: CDR1 MNHNS, CDR2 SASEGT. Trimming shortened V by 7 bases and J by 9 bases, and 16 bases separated the two germline ends. As DNA, the CDR3 is TGTGCCAGCACCCAACAGGGTCCGATTTCACCCCTCCACTTT. The encoded protein is CASTQQGPISPLHF.

V gene TRBV5-4 combines with J gene TRBJ1-2; D is perhaps TRBD1 (6 bases). In germline, CDR1 is SGHNT, CDR2 YYREEE (reference sequence). V lost 4 bases and J lost 4, with 11 bases in between. The CDR3 runs to 13 residues. CDR3 coding DNA: TGTGCCAGCAGCACGACAGGACTCTATGGCTACACCTTC. Translated: CASSTTGLYGYTF.

The V and J genes are TRBV24-1 and TRBJ2-1; 8 positions agree with TRBD2. Germline-derived CDR1 and CDR2 are KGHDR and SFDVKD. This CDR3 comprises 17 residues. The J segment lost 10 bases and the V segment lost 3 bases, leaving 16 bases of the junction unmatched. The CDR3 spells CATSDDPGTRSKGEQFF. CDR3 bases: TGTGCCACCAGTGATGACCCCGGGACTAGATCGAAAGGGGAGCAGTTCTTC.

This clonotype was seen a few times. V gene TRBV6-1 combines with J gene TRBJ2-7, with a tentative D call TRBD1 (6 bases). Trimming took 7 bases from V and 2 from J, leaving 15 bases between them. This CDR3 comprises 14 residues. Per germline, CDR1 MNHNS and CDR2 SASEGT. The CDR3 DNA reads TGTGCCAGCAATTCATTAACAGGGACCTACGAGCAGTACTTC. This sequence encodes CASNSLTGTYEQYF.

This rearrangement joins TRBV29-1 to TRBJ1-2; a possible D gene is TRBD1 (5 bases). Trimming stripped 7 bases from V and 4 bases from J, with 19 bases between. The germline V gene encodes CDR1 SQVTM and CDR2 ANQGSEA. The CDR3 contains 14 residues. The CDR3 spells CSANDRAGIYGYTF. The CDR3 DNA is TGCAGCGCCAACGATAGGGCAGGGATCTATGGCTACACCTTC.

This clonotype has only a few counts. CDR3 in DNA: TGTGCCAGCAGCTTAATGGTTAACTACAATGAGCAGTTCTTC. Translating gives CASSLMVNYNEQFF. The J gene is TRBJ2-1, the V gene TRBV7-3; D gene unclear. The V end was cut by 1 base, the J end by 3 bases, with 7 bases between. Germline lookup yields CDR1 SGHTA and CDR2 FQGTGA. CDR3 size: 14 residues.

This CDR3 is CASSPEVADTQYF. As DNA, the CDR3 is TGTGCCAGCAGCCCTGAAGTCGCAGATACGCAGTATTTT. This rearrangement joins TRBV7-8 to TRBJ2-3; D call uncertain. The CDR3 is made up of 13 amino acids. Trimming took off 5 bases at V and 4 bases at J, with 10 bases between the two ends. CDR1 SGHVS and CDR2 FQNEAQ come from the germline V gene.

This clonotype showed up just a few times. A read error may produce the germline difference seen at one junction end. As DNA, the CDR3 is TGTGCCAGTAAAAGCCCCTACGGGGACAGCTACTTC. Residues: CASKSPYGDSYF. V and J are TRBV19 and TRBJ1-2; TRBD1 matches 7 bases. The CDR3 runs to 12 residues. Germline V gives CDR1 LNHDA, CDR2 SQIVND (reference sequence).